A selection of T cell receptor beta chains follows, all from one sample in a study of blood T cell repertoires in COVID-19. This table comes from immunoSEQ multiplex PCR, and its TCRdb copy is limited to in-frame clones, with some not included. The repertoire holds approximately 180,000 clones, with approximately 87% as singletons. Sample: peripheral blood. The receptors come from a person in their 70s with COVID-19, enrolled during active disease. CDR3s include the opening cysteine and the closing phenylalanine or tryptophan.

J,V,CDR3
TRBJ2-1,TRBV14,CASSPQRGAGEQFF
TRBJ2-6,TRBV4-3,CASSQEGNSGANVLTF
TRBJ2-3,TRBV14,CASSRATSGRSPGTQYF
TRBJ2-7,TRBV5-5,CASSFFTIAYEQYF
TRBJ2-1,TRBV7-2,CASSLAPPGTGLINEQFF
TRBJ2-3,TRBV24-1,CATSDVGTDNTDTQYF
TRBJ2-7,TRBV7-8,CASSSRGTGGYEQYF
TRBJ1-6,TRBV19,CASSIQGGNSPLHF
TRBJ2-7,TRBV28,CASTPTTGYTLF
TRBJ2-1,TRBV5-8,CASSVLASSYNEQFF
TRBJ2-1,TRBV10-3,CAISETWGGGPYNEQFF
TRBJ2-2,TRBV28,CASSPTSASGELFF
TRBJ2-5,TRBV6-2/TRBV6-3,CASSKGTVQETQYF
TRBJ2-1,TRBV11-3,CASSLRGGNNEQFF
TRBJ1-5,TRBV19,CASSIKDSLNQPQHF
TRBJ2-7,TRBV10-3,CAISESLAGESSYEQYF
TRBJ2-3,TRBV3-1/TRBV3-2,CASSPGLAGRTDTQYF
TRBJ1-2,TRBV19,CASSTRGSDNYGYTF
TRBJ1-5,TRBV28,CASSSGSTGSQPQHF
TRBJ1-5,TRBV7-8,CASSLTGGTGYQPQHF
TRBJ2-7,TRBV18,CASSPEGYEQYF
TRBJ2-7,TRBV27,CASSLGRGQAGGSSYEQYF
TRBJ2-1,TRBV19,CASSVISGRASNEQFF
TRBJ2-4,TRBV28,CASSLFGALQNIQYF
TRBJ1-3,TRBV7-2,CASSFGGTPSGNTIYF
TRBJ2-1,TRBV3-1/TRBV3-2,CASSPVLSSGGAYNEQFF
TRBJ2-2,TRBV29-1,CSVGPSGTETGELFF
TRBJ1-1,TRBV14,CASTRGGANTEAFF
TRBJ1-2,TRBV5-1,CASSLAGGSGSGYTF
TRBJ2-1,TRBV7-2,CASSLRTSGGYNEQFF
TRBJ1-5,TRBV19,CASSIAGGNQPQHF
TRBJ2-5,TRBV6-1,CASSEGRGAQETQYF
TRBJ2-5,TRBV11-2,CASSSWDSQETQYF
TRBJ2-2,TRBV18,CASSPRRVTSTGELFF
TRBJ2-1,TRBV5-1,CASSVDYRSYNEQFF
TRBJ1-5,TRBV7-9,CASGQGAQGNQPQHF
TRBJ1-5,TRBV19,CASSIEAQPQHF
TRBJ2-5,TRBV5-4,CASSTVAGETQYF
TRBJ1-1,TRBV6-5,CASSFKNTEAFF
TRBJ2-5,TRBV15,CATSLLGRGGTQYF
TRBJ1-1,TRBV5-4,CASSPDPRTENTEAFF
TRBJ2-1,TRBV5-4,CASSFFGAGAGNEQFF
TRBJ1-1,TRBV9,CASSVDSNTEAFF
TRBJ2-7,TRBV6-4,CASSADLGSEQYF
TRBJ2-7,TRBV2,CASSRGRFEQYF
TRBJ2-5,TRBV7-2,CASSFAGEETQYF
TRBJ1-1,TRBV9,CASSVAGVAEAFF
TRBJ2-2,TRBV7-3,CASSLSGSNTGELFF
TRBJ2-2,TRBV18,CASSPLLANTGELFF
TRBJ1-1,TRBV7-9,CASSFRQGATEAFF
TRBJ2-1,TRBV27,CASSHQSVSGTYNEQFF
TRBJ2-1,TRBV18,CASSPLPTLWRELRTDEQFF
TRBJ2-1,TRBV7-2,CASSSPRGNNEQFF
TRBJ2-1,TRBV4-2,CASSQESTTSRVSVF
TRBJ2-7,TRBV6-5,CASSFHYEQYF
TRBJ1-5,TRBV28,CATWDRGSGQPQHF
TRBJ2-2,TRBV30,CAWSVPGSTGELFF
TRBJ2-7,TRBV6-2/TRBV6-3,CASSYSQGFHEQYF
TRBJ2-3,TRBV19,CASSISGPSGGYTDTQYF